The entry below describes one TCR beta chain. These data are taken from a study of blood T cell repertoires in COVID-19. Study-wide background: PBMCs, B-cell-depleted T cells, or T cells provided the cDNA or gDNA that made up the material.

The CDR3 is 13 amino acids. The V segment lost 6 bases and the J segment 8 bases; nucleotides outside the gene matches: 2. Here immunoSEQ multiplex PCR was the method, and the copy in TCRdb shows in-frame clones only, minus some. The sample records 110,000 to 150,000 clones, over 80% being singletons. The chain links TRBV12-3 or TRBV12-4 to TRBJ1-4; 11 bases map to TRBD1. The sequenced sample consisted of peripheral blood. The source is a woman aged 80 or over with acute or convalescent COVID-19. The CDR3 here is CASRDRGREKLFF. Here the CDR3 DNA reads TGTGCCAGCAGGGACAGGGGGCGGGAAAAACTGTTTTTT.